The next 4 T cell receptor beta chains were all read from a single sample in a study of identical twins. TCRdb reanalysed the 5' RACE reads using MiXCR and keeps one entry per CDR3 protein. The sample lists roughly 200,000 distinct CDR3 sequences; about 15% were seen once. These data were also reused for a study on T cells expressing NK-cell markers.

Sequenced material: CD8+ T cells sorted from blood. The source is a woman aged 18-35 years in good health.

The genes are TRBV20-1 and TRBJ1-2; D is perhaps TRBD1 (5 bases). CDR3 size: 17 residues. Germline V gene lookup returns CDR1 DFQATT and CDR2 SNEGSKA (reference sequence). Trimming pared 5 bases from V and 3 bases from J, leaving 25 bases between. DNA for the CDR3: TGCAGTGCTTCCCGTATTTCCGGACAAACCGGCGACTATGGCTACACCTTC. Protein sequence: CSASRISGQTGDYGYTF.

This clonotype was detected a few times. CDR3 sequence: CASGDTEAFF. The DNA of the CDR3 is TGTGCCAGCGGGGACACTGAAGCTTTCTTT. The chain carries TRBV6-5 and TRBJ1-1, with D unclear. V gave up 8 bases and J gave up 3 bases, with 4 bases separating them. The CDR3 has 10 amino acids. Germline assignment: CDR1 MNHEY and CDR2 SVGAGI.

The rearrangement joins TRBV27 to TRBJ2-5; no clear D gene. The CDR3 has 15 amino acids. Germline V gives CDR1 MNHEY, CDR2 SMNVEV (reference sequence). The V end was cut by 5 bases, the J end by 4 bases, with 17 bases between. As DNA, the CDR3 is TGTGCCAGCAGTCCGCACCCGGACCATTCAGAGACCCAGTACTTC. This sequence encodes CASSPHPDHSETQYF.

This clonotype was observed a handful of times. The chain couples TRBV20-1 to TRBJ2-2, with D possibly matching TRBD1 (6 bases). Trimming stripped 6 bases from V and 0 bases from J, with 11 bases between. The germline CDR1 and CDR2 sequences are DFQATT and SNEGSKA (reference sequence). The CDR3 has 14 residues. The CDR3 is CSARGGTNTGELFF. The DNA for the CDR3 is TGCAGTGCCCGAGGGGGAACGAACACCGGGGAGCTGTTTTTT.